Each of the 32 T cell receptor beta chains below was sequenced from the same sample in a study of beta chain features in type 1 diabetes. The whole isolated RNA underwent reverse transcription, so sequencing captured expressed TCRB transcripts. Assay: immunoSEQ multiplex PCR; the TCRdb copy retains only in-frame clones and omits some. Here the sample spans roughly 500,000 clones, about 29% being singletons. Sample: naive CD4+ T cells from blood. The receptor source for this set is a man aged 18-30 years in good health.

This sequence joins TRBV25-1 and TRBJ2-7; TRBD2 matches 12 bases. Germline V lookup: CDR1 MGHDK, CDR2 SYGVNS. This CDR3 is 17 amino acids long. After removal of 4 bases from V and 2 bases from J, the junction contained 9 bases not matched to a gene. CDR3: CASSVTGLAGIAYEQYF. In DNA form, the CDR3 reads TGTGCCAGCAGTGTCACAGGACTAGCGGGAATCGCCTACGAGCAGTACTTC.

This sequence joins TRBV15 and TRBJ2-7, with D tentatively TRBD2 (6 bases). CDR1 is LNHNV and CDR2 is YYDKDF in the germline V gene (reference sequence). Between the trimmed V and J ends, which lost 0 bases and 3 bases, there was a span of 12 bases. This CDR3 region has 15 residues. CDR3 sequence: CATSREVGGGYEQYF. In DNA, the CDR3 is TGTGCCACCAGCAGAGAAGTGGGAGGTGGCTACGAGCAGTACTTC. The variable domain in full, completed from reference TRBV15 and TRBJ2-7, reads DAMVIQNPRYQVTQFGKPVTLSCSQTLNHNVMYWYQQKSSQAPKLLFHYYDKDFNNEADTPDNFQSRRPNTSFCFLDIRSPGLGDTAMYLCATSREVGGGYEQYFGPGTRLTVT.

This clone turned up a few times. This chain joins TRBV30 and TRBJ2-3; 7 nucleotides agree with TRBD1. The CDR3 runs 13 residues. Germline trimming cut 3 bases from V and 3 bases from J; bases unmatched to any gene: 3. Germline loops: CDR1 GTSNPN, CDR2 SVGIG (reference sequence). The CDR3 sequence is CAWSSTGTDTQYF. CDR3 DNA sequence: TGTGCCTGGAGCTCGACAGGGACAGATACGCAGTATTTT.

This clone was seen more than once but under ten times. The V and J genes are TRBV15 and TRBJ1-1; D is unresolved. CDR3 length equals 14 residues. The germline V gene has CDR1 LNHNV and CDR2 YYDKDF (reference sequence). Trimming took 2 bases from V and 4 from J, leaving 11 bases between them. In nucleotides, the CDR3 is TGTGCCACCAGCAGAACCCCGGCAGGCACTGAAGCTTTCTTT. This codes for CATSRTPAGTEAFF.

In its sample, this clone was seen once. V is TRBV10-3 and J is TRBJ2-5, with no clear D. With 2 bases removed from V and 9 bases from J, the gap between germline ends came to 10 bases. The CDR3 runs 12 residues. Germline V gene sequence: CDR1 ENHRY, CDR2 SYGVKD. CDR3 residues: CAISEGPQAQYF. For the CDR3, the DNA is TGTGCCATCAGTGAGGGACCGCAGGCCCAGTACTTC.

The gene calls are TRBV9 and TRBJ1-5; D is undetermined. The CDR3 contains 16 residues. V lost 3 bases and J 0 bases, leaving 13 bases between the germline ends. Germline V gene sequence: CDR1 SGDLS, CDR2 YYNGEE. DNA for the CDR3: TGTGCCAGCAGCGCCGGGGAGGGTTATAGCAATCAGCCCCAGCATTTT. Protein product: CASSAGEGYSNQPQHF.

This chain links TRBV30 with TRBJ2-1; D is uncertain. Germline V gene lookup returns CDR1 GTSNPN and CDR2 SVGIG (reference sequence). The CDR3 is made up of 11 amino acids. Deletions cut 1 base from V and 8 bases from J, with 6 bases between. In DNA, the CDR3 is TGTGCCTGGAGTGGTGGGGATGAGCAGTTCTTC. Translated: CAWSGGDEQFF.

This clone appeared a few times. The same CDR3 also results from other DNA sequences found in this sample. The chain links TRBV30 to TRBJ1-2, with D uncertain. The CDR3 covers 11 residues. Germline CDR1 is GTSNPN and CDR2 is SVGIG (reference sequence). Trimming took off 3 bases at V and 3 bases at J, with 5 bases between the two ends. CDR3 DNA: TGTGCCTGGAGCCAGGACTATGGCTACACCTTC. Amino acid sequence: CAWSQDYGYTF.

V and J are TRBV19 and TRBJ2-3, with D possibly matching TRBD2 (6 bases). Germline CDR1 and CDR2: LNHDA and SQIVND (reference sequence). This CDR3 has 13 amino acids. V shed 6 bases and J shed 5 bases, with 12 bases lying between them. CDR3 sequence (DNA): TGTGCCAGTAGAAGTAGCGGAAGAGATACGCAGTATTTT. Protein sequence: CASRSSGRDTQYF.

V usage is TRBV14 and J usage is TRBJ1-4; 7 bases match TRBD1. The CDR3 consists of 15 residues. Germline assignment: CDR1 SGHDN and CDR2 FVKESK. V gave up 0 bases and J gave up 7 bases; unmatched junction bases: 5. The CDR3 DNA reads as TGTGCCAGCAGCCAAGACAATCAGGGGGGTGAAAAACTGTTTTTT. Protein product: CASSQDNQGGEKLFF.

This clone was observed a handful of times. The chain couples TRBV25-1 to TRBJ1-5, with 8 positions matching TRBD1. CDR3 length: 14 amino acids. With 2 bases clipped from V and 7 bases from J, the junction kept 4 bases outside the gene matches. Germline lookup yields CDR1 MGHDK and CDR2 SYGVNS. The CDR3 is CASSEPGGLQPQHF. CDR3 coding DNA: TGTGCCAGCAGTGAACCAGGGGGCTTGCAGCCCCAGCATTTT.

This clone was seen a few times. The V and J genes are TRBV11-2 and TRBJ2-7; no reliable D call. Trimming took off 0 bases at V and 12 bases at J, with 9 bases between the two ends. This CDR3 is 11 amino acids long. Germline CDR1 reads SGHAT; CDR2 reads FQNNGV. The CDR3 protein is CASSLDRKPYF. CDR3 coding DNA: TGTGCCAGCAGCTTAGATCGAAAGCCGTACTTC.

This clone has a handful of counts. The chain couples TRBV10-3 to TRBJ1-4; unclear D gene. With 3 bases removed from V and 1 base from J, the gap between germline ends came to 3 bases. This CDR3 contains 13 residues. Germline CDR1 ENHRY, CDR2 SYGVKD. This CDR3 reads CAISDRTNEKLFF. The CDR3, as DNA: TGTGCCATCAGTGACAGAACTAATGAAAAACTGTTTTTT.

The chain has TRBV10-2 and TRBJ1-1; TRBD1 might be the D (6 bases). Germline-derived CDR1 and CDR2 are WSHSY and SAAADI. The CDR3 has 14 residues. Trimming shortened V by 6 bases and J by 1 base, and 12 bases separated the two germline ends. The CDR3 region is CASRDLQGNTEAFF. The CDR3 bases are TGCGCCAGCAGGGACCTACAGGGGAACACTGAAGCTTTCTTT.

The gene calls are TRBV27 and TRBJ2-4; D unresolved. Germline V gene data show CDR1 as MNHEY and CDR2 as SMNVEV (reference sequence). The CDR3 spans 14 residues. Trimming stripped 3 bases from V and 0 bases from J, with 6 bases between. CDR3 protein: CASSFSQAKNIQYF. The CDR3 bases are TGTGCCAGCAGTTTCAGCCAAGCCAAAAACATTCAGTACTTC.

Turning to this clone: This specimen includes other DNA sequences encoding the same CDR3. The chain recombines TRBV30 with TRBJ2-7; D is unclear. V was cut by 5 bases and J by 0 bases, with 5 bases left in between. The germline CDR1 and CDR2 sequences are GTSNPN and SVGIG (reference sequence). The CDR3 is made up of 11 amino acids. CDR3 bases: TGTGCCTGGTCCCGCTCCTACGAGCAGTACTTC. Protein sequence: CAWSRSYEQYF.

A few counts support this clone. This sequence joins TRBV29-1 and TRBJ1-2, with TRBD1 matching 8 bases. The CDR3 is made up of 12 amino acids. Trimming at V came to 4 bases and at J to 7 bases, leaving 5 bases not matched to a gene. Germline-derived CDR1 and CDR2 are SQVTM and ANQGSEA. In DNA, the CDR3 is TGCAGCGTTGCTACAGGGGGAACTGGCTACACCTTC. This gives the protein CSVATGGTGYTF.

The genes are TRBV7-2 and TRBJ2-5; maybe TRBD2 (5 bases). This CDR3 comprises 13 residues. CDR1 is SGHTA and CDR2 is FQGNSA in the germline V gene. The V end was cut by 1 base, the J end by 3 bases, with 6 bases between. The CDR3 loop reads CASSLGGEETQYF. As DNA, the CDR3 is TGTGCCAGCAGCTTAGGGGGAGAAGAGACCCAGTACTTC.

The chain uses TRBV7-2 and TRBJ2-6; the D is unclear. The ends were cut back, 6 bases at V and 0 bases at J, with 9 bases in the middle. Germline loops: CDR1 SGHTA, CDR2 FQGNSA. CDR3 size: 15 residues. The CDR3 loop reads CASSRVSSGANVLTF. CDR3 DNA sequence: TGTGCCAGCAGTCGAGTGAGCTCTGGGGCCAACGTCCTGACTTTC.

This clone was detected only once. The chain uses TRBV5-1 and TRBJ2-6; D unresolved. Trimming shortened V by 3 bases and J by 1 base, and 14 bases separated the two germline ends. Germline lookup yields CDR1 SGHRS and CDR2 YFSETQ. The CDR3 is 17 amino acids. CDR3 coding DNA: TGCGCCAGCAGCTGGCTCGCCCGGGCTTCTGGGGCCAACGTCCTGACTTTC. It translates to CASSWLARASGANVLTF.

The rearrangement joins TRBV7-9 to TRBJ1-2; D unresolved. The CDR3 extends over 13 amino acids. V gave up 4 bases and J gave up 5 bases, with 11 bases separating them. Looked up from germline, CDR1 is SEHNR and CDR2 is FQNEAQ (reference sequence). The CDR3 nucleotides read TGTGCCAGCAGCTCCGAGGGTTCTTATGGCTACACCTTC. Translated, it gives CASSSEGSYGYTF.

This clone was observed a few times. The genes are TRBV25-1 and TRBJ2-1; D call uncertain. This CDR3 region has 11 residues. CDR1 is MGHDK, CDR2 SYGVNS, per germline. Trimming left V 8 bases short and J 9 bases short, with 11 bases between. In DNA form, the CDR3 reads TGTGCCAGCGGAAGACGCAGTGAGCAGTTCTTC. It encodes CASGRRSEQFF.

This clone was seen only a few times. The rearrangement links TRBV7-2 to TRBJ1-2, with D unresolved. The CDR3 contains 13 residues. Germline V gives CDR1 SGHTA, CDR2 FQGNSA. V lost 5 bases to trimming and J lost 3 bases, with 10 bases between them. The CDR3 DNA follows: TGTGCCAGCAGCCGAACAAGTGACTATGGCTACACCTTC. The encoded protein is CASSRTSDYGYTF.

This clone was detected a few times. DNA of the CDR3: TGTGCCAGCCGGACTAGCGGGAGTGGCGAGCAGTACTTC. It translates to CASRTSGSGEQYF. The J gene is TRBJ2-7, the V gene TRBV2, with 13 bases identical to TRBD2. The length of the CDR3 is 13 residues. From germline, CDR1 is SNHLY and CDR2 FYNNEI. Trimming took 8 bases from V and 6 from J; bases not matched to a gene: 4.

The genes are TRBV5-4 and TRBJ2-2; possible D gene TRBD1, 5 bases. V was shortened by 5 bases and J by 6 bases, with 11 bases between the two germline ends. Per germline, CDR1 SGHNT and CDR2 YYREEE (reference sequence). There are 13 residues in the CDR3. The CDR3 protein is CASSSRAPGELFF. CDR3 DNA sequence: TGTGCCAGCAGTTCCAGGGCGCCCGGGGAGCTGTTTTTT.

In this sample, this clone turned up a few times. The CDR3 region is CASRWDRGTDTQYF. The CDR3 DNA reads as TGTGCCAGCCGTTGGGACAGGGGCACAGATACGCAGTATTTT. This chain uses TRBV6-6 with TRBJ2-3; 9 nucleotides align to TRBD1. J lost 1 base, V lost 8 bases, and 4 bases had no gene match. The CDR3 spans 14 residues. The germline V gene encodes CDR1 MNHNY and CDR2 SVGAGI (reference sequence).

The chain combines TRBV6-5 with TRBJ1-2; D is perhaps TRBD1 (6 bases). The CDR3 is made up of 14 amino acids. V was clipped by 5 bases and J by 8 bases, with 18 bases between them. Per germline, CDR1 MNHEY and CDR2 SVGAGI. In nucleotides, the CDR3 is TGTGCCAGCAGTACCCGGTGGGGGCCGTTGGGCTACACCTTC. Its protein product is CASSTRWGPLGYTF.

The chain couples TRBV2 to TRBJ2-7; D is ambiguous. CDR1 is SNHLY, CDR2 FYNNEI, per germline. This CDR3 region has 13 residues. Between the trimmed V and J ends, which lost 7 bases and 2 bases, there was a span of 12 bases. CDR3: CASNPDGTYEQYF. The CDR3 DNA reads TGTGCCAGCAACCCGGACGGAACCTACGAGCAGTACTTC.

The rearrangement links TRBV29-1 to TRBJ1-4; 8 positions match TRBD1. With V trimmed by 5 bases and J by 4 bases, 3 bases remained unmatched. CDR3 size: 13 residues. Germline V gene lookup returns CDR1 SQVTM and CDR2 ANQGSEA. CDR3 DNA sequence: TGCAGCGTTCAGACAGGGGTTAATGAAAAACTGTTTTTT. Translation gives CSVQTGVNEKLFF.

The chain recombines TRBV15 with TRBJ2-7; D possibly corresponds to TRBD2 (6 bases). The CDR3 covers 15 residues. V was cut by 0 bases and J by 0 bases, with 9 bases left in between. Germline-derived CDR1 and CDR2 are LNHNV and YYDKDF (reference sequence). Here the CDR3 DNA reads TGTGCCACCAGCAGAGAGGGGGGTAACTCCTACGAGCAGTACTTC. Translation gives CATSREGGNSYEQYF.

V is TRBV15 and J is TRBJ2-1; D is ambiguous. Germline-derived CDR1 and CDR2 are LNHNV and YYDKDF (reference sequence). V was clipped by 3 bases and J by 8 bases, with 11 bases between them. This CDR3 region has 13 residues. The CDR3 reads CATSREQLDEQFF. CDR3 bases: TGTGCCACCAGCAGGGAGCAGCTCGATGAGCAGTTCTTC.

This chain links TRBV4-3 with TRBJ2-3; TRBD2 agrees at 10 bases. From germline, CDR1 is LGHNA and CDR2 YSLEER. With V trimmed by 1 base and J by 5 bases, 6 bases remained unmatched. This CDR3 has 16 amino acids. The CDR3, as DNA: TGCGCCAGCAGCCAAGTACTAGCGGGGAGGGGAGATACGCAGTATTTT. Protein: CASSQVLAGRGDTQYF.